The 4 T cell receptor beta chains reported below all come from one sample, sequenced in a study of cytomegalovirus exposure and HLA in healthy donors (dated by TCRdb to 2016 to 2017). The method behind the library was the immunoSEQ multiplex PCR assay. For the multiplex PCR, a mixture combining 60 forward primers for TCR Vbeta segments and 13 reverse primers for TCR Jbeta segments was used. TCRdb provides this immuneACCESS table in a form limited to in-frame rearrangements. Some clones are lacking; in checked studies, under half of them reflect an unresolved V gene, and why the rest are absent is not known. The sample table shows under 200,000 clones, and 70% to 85% are seen once. Roughly 0.64% of the sample is held by the ten biggest clonotypes. The sequencing input was PBMCs. These receptor sequences come from a woman between 40 and 55 years old in good health and CMV-seronegative.

The gene calls are TRBV11-2 and TRBJ2-7, with TRBD1 identical over 9 bases. The V and J ends lost 1 base and 6 bases, in that order; junction bases with no gene match: 10. The CDR3 has 16 residues. Germline CDR1 is SGHAT and CDR2 is FQNNGV. In nucleotides, the CDR3 is TGTGCCAGCAGCTTAGGGGGAGGACAGGGGCGAGGCGAGCAGTACTTC. Amino acids: CASSLGGGQGRGEQYF.

This clone was counted a single time. The chain uses TRBV19 and TRBJ1-5, with 7 bases identical to TRBD1. CDR1 is LNHDA, CDR2 SQIVND, per germline (reference sequence). The CDR3 spans 15 residues. V trimming: 4 bases; J trimming: 2 bases; junction bases outside the gene matches: 5. CDR3 loop: CASSNTGVGNQPQHF. The CDR3 DNA sequence: TGTGCCAGTAGTAACACAGGGGTGGGCAATCAGCCCCAGCATTTT. The entire variable domain, with the rest obtained from reference TRBV19 and TRBJ1-5, is as follows: DGGITQSPKYLFRKEGQNVTLSCEQNLNHDAMYWYRQDPGQGLRLIYYSQIVNDFQKGDIAEGYSVSREKKESFPLTVTSAQKNPTAFYLCASSNTGVGNQPQHFGDGTRLSIL.

This clone was found once. The chain recombines TRBV5-1 with TRBJ2-2; 7 bases are shared with TRBD1. This CDR3 spans 15 amino acids. Losses at the gene ends were 6 bases for V and 0 bases for J; bases not matched to a gene: 5. The germline gives CDR1 SGHRS, CDR2 YFSETQ. CDR3 coding DNA: TGCGCCAGCAAAAGACAGGGCCCGAACACCGGGGAGCTGTTTTTT. It encodes CASKRQGPNTGELFF.

In regard to this clone: A junction boundary mismatches the germline segment, possibly from a read error. Other DNA sequences of this sample code for an identical CDR3. The CDR3 here is CASSLGGGQETQYF. CDR3 DNA: TGTGCTAGCAGCTTAGGGGGGGGACAAGAGACCCAGTACTTC. The V call is TRBV7-7, the J call TRBJ2-5; tentatively, D is TRBD2 (7 bases). This CDR3 has 14 residues. CDR1 is SSHAT and CDR2 is FNYEAQ in the germline V gene (reference sequence).